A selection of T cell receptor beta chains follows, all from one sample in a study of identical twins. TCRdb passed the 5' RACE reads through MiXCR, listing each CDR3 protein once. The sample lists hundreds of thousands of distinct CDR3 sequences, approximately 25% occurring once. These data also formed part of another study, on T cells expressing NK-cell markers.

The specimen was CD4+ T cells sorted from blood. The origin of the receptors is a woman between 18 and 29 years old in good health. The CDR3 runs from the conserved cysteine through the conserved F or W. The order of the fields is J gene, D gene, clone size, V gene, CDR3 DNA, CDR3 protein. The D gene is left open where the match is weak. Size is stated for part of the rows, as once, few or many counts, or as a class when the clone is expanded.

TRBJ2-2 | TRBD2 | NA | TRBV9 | TGTGCCAGCAGCCCCTACTCTGGGACTAGCGAGGCCGGGGAGCTGTTTTTT | CASSPYSGTSEAGELFF
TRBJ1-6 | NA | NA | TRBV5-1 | TGCGCCAGCAGCTTAGGACACAACAATTCACCCCTCCACTTT | CASSLGHNNSPLHF
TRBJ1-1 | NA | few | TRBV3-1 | TGTGCCAGCAGCCAATTGGGGGCAGATGAAGCTTTCTTT | CASSQLGADEAFF
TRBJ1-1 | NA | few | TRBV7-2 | TGTGCCAGCAGCCAAACCCGTTACACTGAAGCTTTCTTT | CASSQTRYTEAFF
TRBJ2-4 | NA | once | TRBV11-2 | TGTGCCAGCAGCCTGAACCGGGGCGAAAACATTCAGTACTTC | CASSLNRGENIQYF
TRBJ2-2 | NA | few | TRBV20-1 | TGCAGTGCTAGTGCTCGGGTTAGCGGGGAGCTGTTTTTT | CSASARVSGELFF
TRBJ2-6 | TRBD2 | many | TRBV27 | TGTGCCAGCAGTTCCCCGGGACTAGCGAGAGGGGCCAACGTCCTGACTTTC | CASSSPGLARGANVLTF
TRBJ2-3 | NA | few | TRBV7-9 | TGTGCCAGCAGCTTAAGGGACCGGGGCACAGATACGCAGTATTTT | CASSLRDRGTDTQYF
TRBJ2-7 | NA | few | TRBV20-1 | TGCAGTGCTGGCCCAGGGACGCTAAGCTACGAGCAGTACTTC | CSAGPGTLSYEQYF
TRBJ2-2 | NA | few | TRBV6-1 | TGTGCCAGCAGTGAGACGGTCGGGGAGCTGTTTTTT | CASSETVGELFF
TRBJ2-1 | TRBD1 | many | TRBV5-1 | TGTGCCAGCAGGGACAGCTCCTACAATGAGCAGTTCTTC | CASRDSSYNEQFF
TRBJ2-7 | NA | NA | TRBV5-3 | TGTGCCAGGGGCTTACTGTCTCGTCTGGGGTCCTCCTACGAGCAGTACTTC | CARGLLSRLGSSYEQYF
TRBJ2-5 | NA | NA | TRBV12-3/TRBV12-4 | TGTGCCAGCAGTTTATTGGGACGGGAGACCCAGTACTTC | CASSLLGRETQYF
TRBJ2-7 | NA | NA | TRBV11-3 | TGTGCCAGCAGCATGGGGCGCGAGCAGTACTTC | CASSMGREQYF
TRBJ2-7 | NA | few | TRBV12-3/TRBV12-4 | TGTGCCAGCAGTCGAAATAGCGGCTACGAGCAGTACTTC | CASSRNSGYEQYF
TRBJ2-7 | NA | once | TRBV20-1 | TGCAGTGCTAGAGGGGCAAGGAGCTCCTACGAGCAGTACTTC | CSARGARSSYEQYF
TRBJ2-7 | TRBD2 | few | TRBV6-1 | TGTGCCAGCAGTGAGATGCTGGTGAGCGGGAGCTCCTACGAGCAGTACTTC | CASSEMLVSGSSYEQYF
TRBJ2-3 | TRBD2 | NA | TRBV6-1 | TGTGCCAGCAGGCTACTAGCGGGTGGCGCAGATACGCAGTATTTT | CASRLLAGGADTQYF
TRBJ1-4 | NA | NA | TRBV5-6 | TGTGCCAGGAGCTTAGGACTCCTGGCAACTAATGAAAAACTGTTTTTT | CARSLGLLATNEKLFF